These 18 T cell receptor beta chains share one sample of origin, sequenced in a study of cytomegalovirus exposure and HLA in healthy donors. In the PCR, 60 Vbeta and 13 Jbeta primers were used. Produced via immunoSEQ multiplex PCR; TCRdb's table is partial and in-frame only. The data hold tens of thousands of clones, with approximately 82% observed a single time. The sample comprised PBMCs. The source is a man between 50 and 59 years old in good health and CMV-seronegative.

This clone was counted a few times. This sequence joins TRBV7-9 and TRBJ2-2, with D unclear. Trimming took off 2 bases at V and 10 bases at J, with 5 bases between the two ends. The CDR3 runs to 11 residues. Germline V CDR1 and CDR2: SEHNR, FQNEAQ (reference sequence). The CDR3 loop is CASSLREELFF. The CDR3, as DNA: TGTGCCAGCAGCTTACGCGAGGAGCTGTTTTTT.

This chain joins TRBV13 and TRBJ2-5; 7 bases fit TRBD1. Germline loops: CDR1 PRHDT, CDR2 FYEKMQ (reference sequence). The CDR3 runs 16 residues. With V trimmed by 0 bases and J by 4 bases, 8 bases remained unmatched. The chain's CDR3 is CASSLGPGQSGETQYF. CDR3 in DNA: TGTGCCAGCAGCTTAGGACCGGGACAGTCAGGAGAGACCCAGTACTTC.

This clone was observed once. This chain connects TRBV2 to TRBJ1-6; D ambiguous. Trimming shortened V by 0 bases and J by 6 bases, and 12 bases separated the two germline ends. This CDR3 contains 16 residues. The germline V gene has CDR1 SNHLY and CDR2 FYNNEI. DNA of the CDR3: TGTGCCAGCAGTGAAGCGCTTCGGGGTAGTAATTCACCCCTCCACTTT. Its translation: CASSEALRGSNSPLHF.

V is TRBV29-1 and J is TRBJ2-3; 7 bases map to TRBD2. The CDR3 consists of 15 residues. CDR1 is SQVTM, CDR2 ANQGSEA, per germline. V was pared by 4 bases and J by 0 bases, with 7 bases of the junction left unmatched. CDR3 nucleotides: TGCAGCGTTGGGGAGGGACGGCGAAGCACAGATACGCAGTATTTT. It is translated as CSVGEGRRSTDTQYF.

The chain links TRBV5-1 to TRBJ2-7, with 8 bases matching TRBD1. This CDR3 comprises 15 residues. Trimming took 4 bases from V and 5 from J; bases not matched to a gene: 11. Germline V gene lookup returns CDR1 SGHRS and CDR2 YFSETQ. DNA of the CDR3: TGCGCCAGCAGCCGATCGGGACAGGAGACGAACGAGCAGTACTTC. Translating gives CASSRSGQETNEQYF.

V usage is TRBV19 and J usage is TRBJ2-2; no firm D call. This CDR3 is built from 20 residues. Germline CDR1 and CDR2: LNHDA and SQIVND (reference sequence). V was shortened by 1 base and J by 4 bases, with 25 bases between the two germline ends. CDR3 DNA sequence: TGTGCCAGTAGTATAGGTGTCAGTATCCCTTCTCGAATCTCCACCGGGGAGCTGTTTTTT. Its translation is CASSIGVSIPSRISTGELFF.

This chain connects TRBV5-6 to TRBJ1-1; D not certain. Germline-derived CDR1 and CDR2 are SGHDT and YYEEEE. The CDR3 has 16 residues. The germline V and J ends were trimmed by 1 base and 1 base, with 14 bases remaining between them. The CDR3 sequence is CASSLLPGRGNTEAFF. CDR3 nucleotide sequence: TGTGCCAGCAGCTTGCTGCCGGGCCGGGGGAACACTGAAGCTTTCTTT.

CDR3 DNA sequence: TGTGCCAGCAGCATGAGACCGGATAGCGGGGGTAACACAGATACGCAGTATTTT. Encoded protein: CASSMRPDSGGNTDTQYF. The chain joins TRBV9 to TRBJ2-3; 9 bases line up with TRBD2. The V gene end was trimmed by 4 bases and the J gene end by 2 bases; junction bases not matched to a gene: 14. Germline values: CDR1 SGDLS, CDR2 YYNGEE. CDR3 length: 18 residues.

The chain has TRBV6-6 and TRBJ1-2; D may be TRBD1 (5 bases). The V and J ends lost 2 bases and 6 bases respectively, with 16 bases between them. Germline V CDR1 and CDR2: MNHNY, SVGAGI (reference sequence). The CDR3 covers 15 residues. CDR3 protein: CASSYGGVLSDGYTF. The CDR3 DNA sequence: TGTGCCAGCAGTTACGGGGGGGTTCTCTCGGATGGCTACACCTTC.

The rearrangement joins TRBV19 to TRBJ1-1, with D possibly TRBD1 on 6 matching bases. This CDR3 region has 19 residues. Trimming stripped 5 bases from V and 4 bases from J, with 29 bases between. Germline V gene lookup returns CDR1 LNHDA and CDR2 SQIVND (reference sequence). This chain's CDR3 is CASSFRGQGSELMSTEAFF. The DNA for the CDR3 is TGTGCCAGTAGTTTTCGAGGGCAGGGGTCTGAATTGATGAGCACTGAAGCTTTCTTT.

This chain links TRBV28 with TRBJ1-2; 9 positions agree with TRBD1. J gave up 8 bases and V 6 bases, and 4 bases lay outside the gene matches. Germline V gene lookup returns CDR1 MDHEN and CDR2 SYDVKM. The CDR3 runs to 12 residues. CDR3 sequence reads: CASSLQGAGYTF. The CDR3 region has the DNA TGTGCCAGCAGCTTACAGGGGGCCGGCTACACCTTC.

The gene calls are TRBV19 and TRBJ1-6; TRBD1 matches 7 bases. CDR1 LNHDA and CDR2 SQIVND come from the germline V gene (reference sequence). This CDR3 has 14 amino acids. V was pared by 3 bases and J by 9 bases, with 5 bases of the junction left unmatched. CDR3 residues: CASSMSGTASPLHF. The CDR3 DNA reads as TGTGCCAGTAGTATGTCCGGGACAGCTTCACCCCTCCACTTT. Looking up the rest from reference TRBV19 and TRBJ1-6 gives the full variable domain: DGGITQSPKYLFRKEGQNVTLSCEQNLNHDAMYWYRQDPGQGLRLIYYSQIVNDFQKGDIAEGYSVSREKKESFPLTVTSAQKNPTAFYLCASSMSGTASPLHFGNGTRLTVT.

The chain's CDR3 is CASSPGTVGYGYTF. The DNA of the CDR3 is TGCGCCAGCAGCCCCGGGACAGTGGGGTATGGCTACACCTTC. This chain uses TRBV5-1 with TRBJ1-2, with 7 bases fitting TRBD1. The CDR3 is 14 residues long. Germline-derived CDR1 and CDR2 are SGHRS and YFSETQ. V was clipped by 4 bases and J by 5 bases; unmatched bases: 8.

For the CDR3, the DNA is TGTGCCAGCAGCTTAGCGCTGGGGACAGCCGGTAGCAATCAGCCCCAGCATTTT. Translation gives CASSLALGTAGSNQPQHF. V usage is TRBV7-8 and J usage is TRBJ1-5, with TRBD1 matching 7 bases. V lost 0 bases to trimming and J lost 0 bases; unmatched junction nucleotides: 8. Germline V lookup: CDR1 SGHVS, CDR2 FQNEAQ. The CDR3 covers 18 residues.

This rearrangement joins TRBV9 to TRBJ2-7, with a tentative D call TRBD1 (5 bases). This CDR3 comprises 14 residues. Germline CDR1 reads SGDLS; CDR2 reads YYNGEE. V gave up 1 base and J gave up 3 bases, with 11 bases separating them. The DNA of the CDR3 is TGTGCCAGCAGCGTATACGATAGGGGCTACGAGCAGTACTTC. Translation gives CASSVYDRGYEQYF.

This chain connects TRBV7-2 to TRBJ2-6, with TRBD2 identical over 16 bases. This CDR3 contains 19 residues. Looked up from germline, CDR1 is SGHTA and CDR2 is FQGNSA. V was clipped by 7 bases and J by 4 bases; unmatched bases: 10. Written as DNA, the CDR3 is TGTGCCAGCAACCCCCCGGGACTAGCGGGGGGGCTAGGGGCCAACGTCCTGACTTTC. It is translated as CASNPPGLAGGLGANVLTF.

V usage is TRBV4-1 and J usage is TRBJ1-1, with D possibly matching TRBD1 (5 bases). V was clipped by 1 base and J by 1 base, with 10 bases between them. Germline CDR1 and CDR2: MGHRA and YSYEKL. The length of the CDR3 is 15 residues. The CDR3: CASSQAGQGNTEAFF. The CDR3 nucleotides are TGCGCCAGCAGCCAAGCAGGGCAGGGGAACACTGAAGCTTTCTTT.

The chain has TRBV5-1 and TRBJ2-5; 16 bases map to TRBD2. The end of the DNA aligns better with TRBJ2-7, so the J call may be wrong. The germline V gene encodes CDR1 SGHRS and CDR2 YFSETQ. The CDR3 covers 18 residues. The CDR3 bases are TGCGCCAGCAGCTGGGGACTAGCGGGGGGGTTGAGCTCCTACGAGCAGTACTTC. Protein product: CASSWGLAGGLSSYEQYF.